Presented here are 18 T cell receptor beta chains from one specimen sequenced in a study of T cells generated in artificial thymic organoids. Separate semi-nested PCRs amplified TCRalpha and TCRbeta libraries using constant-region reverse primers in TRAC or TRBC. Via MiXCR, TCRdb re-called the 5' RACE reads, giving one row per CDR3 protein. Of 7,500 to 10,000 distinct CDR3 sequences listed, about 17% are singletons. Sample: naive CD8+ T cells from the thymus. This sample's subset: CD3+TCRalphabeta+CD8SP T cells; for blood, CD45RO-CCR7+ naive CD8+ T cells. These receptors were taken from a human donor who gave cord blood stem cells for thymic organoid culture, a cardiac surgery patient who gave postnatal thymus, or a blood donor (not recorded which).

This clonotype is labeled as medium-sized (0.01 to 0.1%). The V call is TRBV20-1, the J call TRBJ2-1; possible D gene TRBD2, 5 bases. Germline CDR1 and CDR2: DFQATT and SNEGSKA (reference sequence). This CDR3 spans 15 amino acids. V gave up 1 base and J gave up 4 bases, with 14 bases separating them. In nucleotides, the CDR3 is TGCAGTGCTAGAGGAGGGAGCGGAAAGTACAATGAGCAGTTCTTC. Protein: CSARGGSGKYNEQFF.

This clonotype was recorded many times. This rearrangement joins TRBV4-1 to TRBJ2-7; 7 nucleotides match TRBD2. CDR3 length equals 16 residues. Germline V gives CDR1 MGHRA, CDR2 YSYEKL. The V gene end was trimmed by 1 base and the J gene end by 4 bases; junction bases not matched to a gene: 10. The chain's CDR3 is CASSQAPSGLTYEQYF. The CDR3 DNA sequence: TGCGCCAGCAGCCAAGCACCTAGCGGTCTAACATACGAGCAGTACTTC.

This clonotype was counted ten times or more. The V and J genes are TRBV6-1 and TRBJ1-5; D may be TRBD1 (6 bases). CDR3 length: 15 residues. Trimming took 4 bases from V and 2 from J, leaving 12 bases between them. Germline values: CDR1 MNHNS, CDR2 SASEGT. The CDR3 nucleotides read TGTGCCAGCAGTGCGGACAGCATCGGCAATCAGCCCCAGCATTTT. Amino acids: CASSADSIGNQPQHF.

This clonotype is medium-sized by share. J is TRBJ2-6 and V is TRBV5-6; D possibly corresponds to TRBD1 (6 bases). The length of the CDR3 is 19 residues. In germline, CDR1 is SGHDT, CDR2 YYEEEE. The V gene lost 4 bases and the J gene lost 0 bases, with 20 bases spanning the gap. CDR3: CASSAPPGQRFSGANVLTF. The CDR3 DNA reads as TGTGCCAGCAGCGCTCCCCCAGGACAGCGTTTCTCTGGGGCCAACGTCCTGACTTTC.

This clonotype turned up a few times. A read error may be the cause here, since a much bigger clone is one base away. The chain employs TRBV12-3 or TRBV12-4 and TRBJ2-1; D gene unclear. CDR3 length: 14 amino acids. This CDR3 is CTSSELGSYNEQFF. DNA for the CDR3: TGTACCAGCAGCGAGCTGGGCTCCTACAATGAGCAGTTCTTC.

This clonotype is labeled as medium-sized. Here the CDR3 reads CSARDFLGLAGLSVSYNEQFF. The CDR3 coding sequence is TGCAGTGCTAGAGATTTCTTGGGACTAGCGGGGCTATCAGTTTCCTACAATGAGCAGTTCTTC. V usage is TRBV20-1 and J usage is TRBJ2-1, with 13 bases identical to TRBD2. Germline CDR1 and CDR2: DFQATT and SNEGSKA (reference sequence). The CDR3 loop spans 21 amino acids. The J segment lost 1 base and the V segment lost 0 bases, leaving 15 bases of the junction unmatched.

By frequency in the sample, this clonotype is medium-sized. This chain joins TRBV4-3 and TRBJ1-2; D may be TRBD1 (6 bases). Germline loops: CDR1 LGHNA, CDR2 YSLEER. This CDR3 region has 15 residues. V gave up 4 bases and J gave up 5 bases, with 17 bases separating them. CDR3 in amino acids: CASSPGWTVVYGYTF. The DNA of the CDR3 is TGCGCCAGCAGCCCGGGATGGACAGTGGTATATGGCTACACCTTC.

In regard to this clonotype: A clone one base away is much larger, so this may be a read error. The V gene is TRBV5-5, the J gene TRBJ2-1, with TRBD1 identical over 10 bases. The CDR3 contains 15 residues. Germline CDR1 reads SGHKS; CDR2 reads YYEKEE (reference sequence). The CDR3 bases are TGTGCCAGCAGTCTAGGGACAGGGGCGATTGGTGAGCGGTTCTTC. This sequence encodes CASSLGTGAIGERFF.

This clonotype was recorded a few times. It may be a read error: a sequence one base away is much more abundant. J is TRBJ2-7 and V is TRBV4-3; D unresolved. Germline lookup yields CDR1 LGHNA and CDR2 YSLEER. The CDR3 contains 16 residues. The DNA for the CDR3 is TGCGCCGGCAGCCAAGAGTGGAGTTGGCTTGACTACGAGCAGTACTTC. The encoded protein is CAGSQEWSWLDYEQYF.

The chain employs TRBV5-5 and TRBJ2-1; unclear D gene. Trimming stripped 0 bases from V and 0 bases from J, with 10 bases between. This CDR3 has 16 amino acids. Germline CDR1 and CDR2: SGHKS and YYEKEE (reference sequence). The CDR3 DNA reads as TGTGCCAGCAGCTTGGTGGGGTGGGACTCCTACAATGAGCAGTTCTTC. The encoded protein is CASSLVGWDSYNEQFF.

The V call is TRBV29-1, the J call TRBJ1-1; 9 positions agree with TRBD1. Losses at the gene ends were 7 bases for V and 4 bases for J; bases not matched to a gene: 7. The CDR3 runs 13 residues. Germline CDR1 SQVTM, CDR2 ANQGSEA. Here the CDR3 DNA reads TGCAGCGCTAAGGACAGGGGTGTCACTGAAGCTTTCTTT. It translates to CSAKDRGVTEAFF.

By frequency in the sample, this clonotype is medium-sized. This chain's CDR3 is CASSQDGPDGGGGVKLFF. The CDR3 nucleotides are TGTGCCAGCAGCCAAGACGGACCCGATGGAGGGGGAGGTGTAAAACTGTTTTTT. The chain uses TRBV3-1 and TRBJ1-4; TRBD1 is a possible D gene (6 bases). The germline gives CDR1 LGHDT, CDR2 YNNKEL (reference sequence). The V end lost 0 bases, the J end lost 10 bases, and 24 bases lay between the germline ends. CDR3 length: 18 residues.

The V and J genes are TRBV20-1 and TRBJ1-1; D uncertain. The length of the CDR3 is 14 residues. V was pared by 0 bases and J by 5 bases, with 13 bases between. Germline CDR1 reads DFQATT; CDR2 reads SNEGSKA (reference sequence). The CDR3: CSARDLVGVTEAFF. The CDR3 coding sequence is TGCAGTGCTAGAGATCTGGTCGGCGTAACTGAAGCTTTCTTT.

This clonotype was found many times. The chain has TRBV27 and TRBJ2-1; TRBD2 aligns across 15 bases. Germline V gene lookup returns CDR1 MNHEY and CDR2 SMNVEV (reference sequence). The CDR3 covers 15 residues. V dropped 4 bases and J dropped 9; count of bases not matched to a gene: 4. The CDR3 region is CASSSGTSGRSEQFF. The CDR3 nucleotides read TGTGCCAGCAGTTCCGGGACTAGCGGGAGGTCTGAGCAGTTCTTC.

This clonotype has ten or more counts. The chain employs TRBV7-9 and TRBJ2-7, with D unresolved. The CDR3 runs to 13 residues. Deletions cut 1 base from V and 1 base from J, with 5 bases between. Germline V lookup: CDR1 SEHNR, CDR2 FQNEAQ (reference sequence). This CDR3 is CASSLDSSYEQYF. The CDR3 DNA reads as TGTGCCAGCAGCTTAGATAGTTCCTACGAGCAGTACTTC. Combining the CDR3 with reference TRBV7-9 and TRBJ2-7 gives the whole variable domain DTGVSQNPRHKITKRGQNVTFRCDPISEHNRLYWYRQTLGQGPEFLTYFQNEAQLEKSRLLSDRFSAERPKGSFSTLEIQRTEQGDSAMYLCASSLDSSYEQYFGPGTRLTVT.

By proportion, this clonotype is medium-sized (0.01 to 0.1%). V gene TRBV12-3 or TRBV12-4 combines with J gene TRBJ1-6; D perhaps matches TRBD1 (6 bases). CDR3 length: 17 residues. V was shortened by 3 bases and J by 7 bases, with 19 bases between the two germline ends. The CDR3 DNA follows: TGTGCCAGCAGTTTTGGAACCAAACAGGGAATCAATTCACCCCTCCACTTT. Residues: CASSFGTKQGINSPLHF.

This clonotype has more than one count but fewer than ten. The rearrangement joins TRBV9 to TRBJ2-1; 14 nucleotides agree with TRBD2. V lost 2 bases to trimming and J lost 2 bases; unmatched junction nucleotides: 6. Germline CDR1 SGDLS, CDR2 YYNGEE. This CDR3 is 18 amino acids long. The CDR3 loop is CASSVLTSGGAPYNEQFF. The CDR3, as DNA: TGTGCCAGCAGCGTTCTGACTAGCGGGGGGGCGCCCTACAATGAGCAGTTCTTC. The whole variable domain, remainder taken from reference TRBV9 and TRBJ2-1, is DSGVTQTPKHLITATGQRVTLRCSPRSGDLSVYWYQQSLDQGLQFLIQYYNGEERAKGNILERFSAQQFPDLHSELNLSSLELGDSALYFCASSVLTSGGAPYNEQFFGPGTRLTVL.

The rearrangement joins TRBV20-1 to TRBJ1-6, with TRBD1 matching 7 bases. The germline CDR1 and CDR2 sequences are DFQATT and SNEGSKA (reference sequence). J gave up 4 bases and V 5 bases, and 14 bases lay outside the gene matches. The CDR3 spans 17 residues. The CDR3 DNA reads TGCAGTGCTCCCGAAAAAGAGACAGGGAGATATAATTCACCCCTCCACTTT. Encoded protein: CSAPEKETGRYNSPLHF.